These T cell receptor beta chains were read from a single sample in a study of cytomegalovirus exposure and HLA in healthy donors. Sequenced by immunoSEQ multiplex PCR; TCRdb stores in-frame clones only, minus some. The sample includes roughly 80,000 clones. Sequencing was performed on PBMCs. The receptors were sampled from a man between 50 and 59 years old in good health and CMV-seronegative. CDR3s include the opening cysteine and the closing phenylalanine or tryptophan. The D gene is left open where the match is weak.

j_call d_call v_call cdr3_nt cdr3_aa
TRBJ1-5 . TRBV28 TGTGCCAGCAGTTCGGCGTTGGGAGGCCATAGCAATCAGCCCCAGCATTTT CASSSALGGHSNQPQHF
TRBJ2-2 TRBD1 TRBV9 TGTGCCAGCAGCGTAGGATCACGGCCTTTGGGACAGGGACTCTCCGGGGAGCTGTTTTTT CASSVGSRPLGQGLSGELFF
TRBJ1-2 TRBD1 TRBV7-3 TGTGCCAGCAGCCTAATGACAGGGGGCCGCTACACCTTC CASSLMTGGRYTF
TRBJ2-1 . TRBV28 TGTGCCAGCACTCTTGGGGGGGGGCCGAGGAATGAGCAGTTCTTC CASTLGGGPRNEQFF
TRBJ2-7 . TRBV7-8 TGTGCCAGCAGCTTTAGCGGTAACTACTACGAGCAGTACTTC CASSFSGNYYEQYF
TRBJ1-6 . TRBV28 TGTGCCAGCAGATACGTCGGACAGTCAAGCGGATTGGTTTCACCCCTCCACTTT CASRYVGQSSGLVSPLHF
TRBJ2-7 . TRBV7-9 TGTGCCAGCAGCCCGTCGACAGTTACCTACGAGCAGTACTTC CASSPSTVTYEQYF
TRBJ1-4 . TRBV18 TGTGCCAGCTCACCACAGACACTTATAGCAACTAATGAAAAACTGTTTTTT CASSPQTLIATNEKLFF
TRBJ1-5 . TRBV2 TGTGCCAGCAGTGGACAGGAAAATCAGCCCCAGCATTTT CASSGQENQPQHF
TRBJ2-7 TRBD1 TRBV5-5 TGTGCCAGCAGCTATTCACCGGGACAGGGATACTACGAGCAGTACTTC CASSYSPGQGYYEQYF
TRBJ2-5 TRBD1 TRBV2 TGTGCCAGCAGTGGAAGGGGACAGGGTGAAGAGACCCAGTACTTC CASSGRGQGEETQYF
TRBJ1-2 . TRBV9 TGTGCCAGCAGCGTAGGGCTAACGGGTTTCAGCTATGGCTACACCTTC CASSVGLTGFSYGYTF
TRBJ1-6 . TRBV6-1 TGTGCCAGCAGTGAGAGACAGAGTAATTCACCCCTCCACTTT CASSERQSNSPLHF
TRBJ1-5 . TRBV4-3 TGCGCCAGCAGCCAAGATACAAGCAATCAGCCCCAGCATTTT CASSQDTSNQPQHF
TRBJ2-5 . TRBV11-2 TGTGCCAGCAGCTTACGTAGGGGTGGGCAAGAGACCCAGTACTTC CASSLRRGGQETQYF
TRBJ2-4 . TRBV7-2 TGTGCCAGCAGCTTACAGTTTCAGGCAGCCAGGGCCAAAAACATTCAGTACTTC CASSLQFQAARAKNIQYF
TRBJ2-2 TRBD1 TRBV19 TGTGCCAGTAGTATAGACGCCCCTGGACAGGCGAACACCGGGGAGCTGTTTTTT CASSIDAPGQANTGELFF
TRBJ1-3 TRBD1 TRBV7-6 TGTGCCAGCAGCGCGCGACAGGGGAGATCTGGAAACACCATATATTTT CASSARQGRSGNTIYF
TRBJ2-1 . TRBV4-3 TGCGCCAGCAGCCAAGGCGACTGGGCCTACAATGAGCAGTTCTTC CASSQGDWAYNEQFF
TRBJ2-1 . TRBV18 TGTGCCAGCTCACCCCCAGGGTACAGTTACAATGAGCAGTTCTTC CASSPPGYSYNEQFF
TRBJ1-2 . TRBV30 TGTGCCTGGAGGCCACGTGTCGGGGGGCTAGTTTATGGCTACACCTTC CAWRPRVGGLVYGYTF
TRBJ2-7 TRBD1 TRBV5-1 TGCGCCAGCAGCTTGGGGGGGACAGGGGGGTACGAGCAGTACTTC CASSLGGTGGYEQYF
TRBJ1-2 . TRBV5-1 TGCGCCAGCAGGACACCTTTTGATGGCTACACCTTC CASRTPFDGYTF
TRBJ1-2 . TRBV27 TGTGCCAGCAGTTTTTCAGGGGCTTTCTATGGCTACACCTTC CASSFSGAFYGYTF
TRBJ2-3 . TRBV5-5 TGTGCCAGCAGCTCCGACCACAGGATCGGCACAGATACGCAGTATTTT CASSSDHRIGTDTQYF
TRBJ2-3 . TRBV5-5 TGTGCCAGCAGCTCGGGGACAGATACGCAGTATTTT CASSSGTDTQYF
TRBJ1-2 . TRBV14 TGTGCCAGCAGCACCAGCAGGGTCTATGGCTACACCTTC CASSTSRVYGYTF
TRBJ2-7 TRBD1 TRBV28 TGTGCCAGCATTCCTTGGACAGGGACCCCTTACGAGCAGTACTTC CASIPWTGTPYEQYF
TRBJ1-6 . TRBV18 TGTGCCAGCTCACCAGCCTCGGGAGTGAGACCCCTCCACTTT CASSPASGVRPLHF
TRBJ2-1 . TRBV4-3 TGCGCCAGCAGCCCACAGGGTATGGTCTACAATGAGCAGTTCTTC CASSPQGMVYNEQFF
TRBJ2-1 . TRBV7-3 TGTGCCAGCTCCTCTAGCCCCTATTACAATGAGCAGTTCTTC CASSSSPYYNEQFF
TRBJ1-3 . TRBV6-5 TGTGCCAGCAGTTATAACTCTGGAAACACCATATATTTT CASSYNSGNTIYF
TRBJ1-2 . TRBV27 TGTGCCAGCAGTCCACTCGGGTACGGCTACACCTTC CASSPLGYGYTF
TRBJ2-2 TRBD1 TRBV5-1 TGCGCCAGCAGCACCCGGGACAGGGTCTACACCGGGGAGCTGTTTTTT CASSTRDRVYTGELFF
TRBJ2-1 TRBD2 TRBV5-1 TGCGCCAGCAGGCCGACTAGCGACAGCAATGAGCAGTTCTTC CASRPTSDSNEQFF
TRBJ1-1 TRBD1 TRBV28 TGTGCCAGCAGTTTTATGTTAGGGACAGGGAAACCTGAAGCTTTCTTT CASSFMLGTGKPEAFF
TRBJ2-7 . TRBV27 TGTGCCAGCAGTTTAAAGCCAGACCCGACAACCTCCTACGAGCAGTACTTC CASSLKPDPTTSYEQYF
TRBJ2-1 TRBD2 TRBV4-1 TGCGCCAGCAGCCGTAGCGGGATCGGTGAGCAGTTCTTC CASSRSGIGEQFF
TRBJ1-2 . TRBV4-3 TGCGCCAGCAGCCGTCAATACGGGGGGGCCAACTATGGCTACACCTTC CASSRQYGGANYGYTF
TRBJ2-7 TRBD1 TRBV5-1 TGCGCCAGCAGCCACCGGACAGGGGGCGCCTACGAGCAGTACTTC CASSHRTGGAYEQYF
TRBJ1-1 . TRBV7-2 TGTGCCAGCAGCCTAGGTCAGGCAGTTGAAGCTTTCTTT CASSLGQAVEAFF
TRBJ1-3 TRBD1 TRBV28 TGTGCCAGCAGTTCTACAGGGGGCTCTGGAAACACCATATATTTT CASSSTGGSGNTIYF
TRBJ2-7 TRBD1 TRBV4-1 TGCGCCAGCAGCCAAGCCCCAGGACAGGGGAGCAACGAGCAGTACTTC CASSQAPGQGSNEQYF
TRBJ1-5 . TRBV10-3 TGTGCCATCAGTGAGTCGAATCTCGGGTCCCAGCATTTT CAISESNLGSQHF
TRBJ2-7 TRBD1 TRBV27 TGTGCCAGCAGTCCCCGACAGGGTCTCTCCTACGAGCAGTACTTC CASSPRQGLSYEQYF
TRBJ2-7 TRBD1 TRBV19 TGTGCCAGTAGTATCAAGGGGACAGGGTTCCACGAGCAGTACTTC CASSIKGTGFHEQYF
TRBJ1-4 . TRBV19 TGTGCCAGTAGTATAAAGGGAGGGTGGGGTGAAAAACTGTTTTTT CASSIKGGWGEKLFF
TRBJ1-3 TRBD1 TRBV4-1 TGCGCCAGCAGCCAACCGACAGGGCGGGGAAACACCATATATTTT CASSQPTGRGNTIYF
TRBJ2-3 . TRBV11-1 TGTGCCAGCAGCCCTTGGGAGGGACAGGGCACAGATACGCAGTATTTT CASSPWEGQGTDTQYF